This passage covers 16 T cell receptor beta chains from one sample sequenced in a study of PD-1 blockade in classical Hodgkin lymphoma. Exposure to brentuximab vedotin varied, and each patient had relapsed following autologous stem cell transplantation. Measured with immunoSEQ multiplex PCR; TCRdb has only the in-frame clones, and not every one. Of tens of thousands of clones listed, about 88% are singletons. Here the sequenced sample was peripheral blood mononuclear cells (PBMCs), taken before the second cycle of nivolumab. The receptor set was obtained from a human donor with classical Hodgkin lymphoma.

V usage is TRBV13 and J usage is TRBJ2-7; D remains unclear. This CDR3 is 13 amino acids long. Germline assignment: CDR1 PRHDT and CDR2 FYEKMQ (reference sequence). V shed 0 bases and J shed 3 bases, with 6 bases lying between them. The CDR3 coding sequence is TGTGCCAGCAGCTTAGGCGGATTCTACGAGCAGTACTTC. Protein sequence: CASSLGGFYEQYF.

This chain connects TRBV4-1 to TRBJ1-2; possible D gene TRBD1, 6 bases. Germline V lookup: CDR1 MGHRA, CDR2 YSYEKL. This CDR3 comprises 16 residues. V dropped 4 bases and J dropped 0 bases, with 15 bases sitting between them. The CDR3 loop is CASSPLSTGTNYGYTF. The CDR3 bases are TGCGCCAGCAGCCCCCTTTCTACAGGGACTAACTATGGCTACACCTTC.

The chain employs TRBV4-2 and TRBJ2-7; no clear D gene. This CDR3 is 16 amino acids long. Germline CDR1 LGHNA, CDR2 YNFKEQ. V was pared by 1 base and J by 1 base, with 14 bases between. CDR3 DNA sequence: TGTGCCAGCAGCCAAGGGGCAGCCGAGAGATCCTACGAGCAGTACTTC. Amino acids: CASSQGAAERSYEQYF.

The gene calls are TRBV5-6 and TRBJ1-1, with TRBD1 matching 9 bases. Germline V gives CDR1 SGHDT, CDR2 YYEEEE. The CDR3 sequence is 15 residues long. The ends lost 4 bases at V and 0 bases at J; junction bases unmatched: 4. CDR3 residues: CASSARQGVNTEAFF. In DNA, the CDR3 is TGTGCCAGCAGCGCCCGACAGGGGGTGAACACTGAAGCTTTCTTT.

The genes are TRBV18 and TRBJ1-1; 8 bases match TRBD1. Per germline, CDR1 KGHSH and CDR2 LQKENI. The CDR3 totals 16 residues. The V gene end was trimmed by 5 bases and the J gene end by 6 bases; junction bases not matched to a gene: 14. CDR3 residues: CASSAGTHRGGAEAFF. CDR3 nucleotides: TGTGCCAGCTCAGCGGGGACCCACAGGGGGGGCGCTGAAGCTTTCTTT. Complete variable domain (other parts from reference TRBV18 and TRBJ1-1): NAGVMQNPRHLVRRRGQEARLRCSPMKGHSHVYWYRQLPEEGLKFMVYLQKENIIDESGMPKERFSAEFPKEGPSILRIQQVVRGDSAAYFCASSAGTHRGGAEAFFGQGTRLTVV.

As concerns this clone: The junction does not match germline at one end; this may be a read error. The V and J genes are TRBV18 and TRBJ2-7, with D possibly being TRBD2 (5 bases). CDR3 size: 13 residues. Germline CDR1 is KGHSH and CDR2 is LQKENI. CDR3 in amino acids: CASSPLGMEEQYF. CDR3 coding DNA: TGTGCCAGCTCCCCACTAGGGATGGAGGAGCAGTACTTC. Complete variable domain (other parts from reference TRBV18 and TRBJ2-7): NAGVMQNPRHLVRRRGQEARLRCSPMKGHSHVYWYRQLPEEGLKFMVYLQKENIIDESGMPKERFSAEFPKEGPSILRIQQVVRGDSAAYFCASSPLGMEEQYFGPGTRLTVT.

This chain joins TRBV10-1 and TRBJ2-7; D perhaps matches TRBD1 (6 bases). Per germline, CDR1 WNHNN and CDR2 SYGVQD (reference sequence). V lost 2 bases to trimming and J lost 2 bases, with 16 bases between them. The CDR3 runs 16 residues. The CDR3 DNA reads as TGCGCCAGCAGTGAGGTTACCTCCAGGGGCCCCTACGAGCAGTACTTC. It codes for CASSEVTSRGPYEQYF.

The chain uses TRBV2 and TRBJ2-7, with 14 positions matching TRBD2. Germline CDR1 is SNHLY and CDR2 is FYNNEI. V shed 6 bases and J 2 bases; nucleotides not matched to a gene: 6. There are 16 residues in the CDR3. CDR3 nucleotides: TGTGCCAGCAGCGCCAGACTAGCGGGAGGGCCCTACGAGCAGTACTTC. Its translation: CASSARLAGGPYEQYF.

The V gene is TRBV2, the J gene TRBJ2-5; D gene uncertain. The CDR3 runs to 14 residues. V shed 0 bases and J shed 2 bases, with 7 bases lying between them. Germline V gives CDR1 SNHLY, CDR2 FYNNEI. The DNA for the CDR3 is TGTGCCAGCAGTGAAGCGCCCCCTCAAGAGACCCAGTACTTC. Its protein product is CASSEAPPQETQYF.

The genes are TRBV2 and TRBJ2-4; D gene unclear. Trimming pared 4 bases from V and 0 bases from J, leaving 10 bases between. CDR3 length: 15 residues. Germline V gene data show CDR1 as SNHLY and CDR2 as FYNNEI. The CDR3 sequence: CASSVSVLAKNIQYF. The CDR3 DNA is TGTGCCAGCAGTGTGTCAGTCCTAGCCAAAAACATTCAGTACTTC.

V is TRBV16 and J is TRBJ2-2; D remains ambiguous. Germline values: CDR1 KGHSY, CDR2 FQNENV. The germline V and J ends were trimmed by 1 base and 4 bases, with 13 bases remaining between them. The length of the CDR3 is 16 residues. The chain's CDR3 is CASSQFNRVSTGELFF. CDR3 DNA: TGTGCCAGCAGCCAATTCAACCGCGTCTCCACCGGGGAGCTGTTTTTT. The variable domain in full, completed from reference TRBV16 and TRBJ2-2, reads GEEVAQTPKHLVRGEGQKAKLYCAPIKGHSYVFWYQQVLKNEFKFLISFQNENVFDETGMPKERFSAKCLPNSPCSLEIQATKLEDSAVYFCASSQFNRVSTGELFFGEGSRLTVL.

This chain links TRBV9 with TRBJ2-7; possibly TRBD2 for D (5 bases). Trimming shortened V by 1 base and J by 3 bases, and 8 bases separated the two germline ends. There are 13 residues in the CDR3. The V gene's germline CDR1 is SGDLS and CDR2 YYNGEE. In nucleotides, the CDR3 is TGTGCCAGCAGCGTAAGCGGAGACTACGAGCAGTACTTC. Translating it yields CASSVSGDYEQYF.

This clone has a handful of counts. The rearrangement joins TRBV27 to TRBJ2-2; D is unresolved. This CDR3 has 11 residues. In germline, CDR1 is MNHEY, CDR2 SMNVEV (reference sequence). Between the trimmed V and J ends, which lost 5 bases and 7 bases, there was a span of 5 bases. The CDR3 loop is CASSRGGELFF. The CDR3 DNA sequence: TGTGCCAGCAGTCGTGGCGGGGAGCTGTTTTTT.

The rearrangement joins TRBV5-4 to TRBJ1-4, with D maybe TRBD1 (6 bases). The germline V gene encodes CDR1 SGHNT and CDR2 YYREEE (reference sequence). Trimming shortened V by 0 bases and J by 3 bases, and 9 bases separated the two germline ends. The CDR3 totals 15 residues. The CDR3 DNA reads TGTGCCAGCAGCTTGGCGGGGGGCCCTAATGAAAAACTGTTTTTT. Its protein product is CASSLAGGPNEKLFF.

The chain employs TRBV19 and TRBJ1-1; D uncertain. V dropped 4 bases and J dropped 0 bases, with 6 bases sitting between them. Germline V gene data show CDR1 as LNHDA and CDR2 as SQIVND (reference sequence). The CDR3 sequence is 13 residues long. The CDR3 bases are TGTGCCAGTAGTAAGGGCATGAACACTGAAGCTTTCTTT. It yields the protein CASSKGMNTEAFF.

This sequence joins TRBV10-1 and TRBJ1-4; D uncertain. This CDR3 has 13 amino acids. Germline loops: CDR1 WNHNN, CDR2 SYGVQD (reference sequence). Between the trimmed V and J ends, which lost 10 bases and 5 bases, there was a span of 14 bases. The CDR3 spells CATPMEGNEKLFF. CDR3 sequence (DNA): TGCGCCACCCCTATGGAGGGAAATGAAAAACTGTTTTTT.